This T cell receptor beta chain was sequenced during a study of T cell responses to AZD1222 COVID-19 vaccine. Study findings and constraints: Repertoire sampling occurred only after the peak T cell response. Targets within unmutated variant regions were reportedly found for nearly half of spike-specific TCRs.

Generated by immunoSEQ multiplex PCR, the TCRdb table keeps only in-frame clones and is missing some. Of 120,000 to 150,000 clones in the sample, 88% are singletons; the top ten hold about 5%. This clone was counted a single time. The antigen is undetermined. CDR3 length equals 13 residues. Trimming took 4 bases from V and 6 from J, leaving 12 bases between them. The sample consisted of peripheral blood, taken 28 days after the second dose of the MenACWY control vaccine. The V and J genes are TRBV12-3 or TRBV12-4 and TRBJ1-2, with a weak D call TRBD1 (5 bases). The sequence came from an adult who received the MenACWY meningococcal vaccine as a control. In nucleotides, the CDR3 is TGTGCCAGCAGTTGGCAGGGAAGAGATGGCTACACCTTC. This gives the protein CASSWQGRDGYTF.